A selection of T cell receptor beta chains follows, all from one sample in a study of sequential checkpoint blockade in melanoma. Using immunoSEQ multiplex PCR, the repertoire was profiled, and TCRdb retains in-frame clones only, with some absent. This table has some 7,000 clones, under 30% appearing once. The starting material was tumor tissue (inferred from file names), obtained from a patient given nivolumab and ipilimumab in sequence. All receptors come from a human donor with melanoma. Each CDR3 is given with its conserved first and last residue. The order of the fields is clone size, V gene, J gene, D gene, CDR3 DNA, CDR3 protein. D genes are given only for firm matches. Size tells how often a clone was seen (once, few, many) or the class of an expanded clone, and some rows leave it out.

NA	TRBV10-2	TRBJ2-2	NA	TGCGCCAGCAGTGAGATCCTGAGGGCGGGCGGGGAGCTGTTTTTT	CASSEILRAGGELFF
NA	TRBV14	TRBJ2-3	TRBD1	TGTGCCAGCAGCCGATGGACCGACAGGGGGTCAGCAGATACGCAGTATTTT	CASSRWTDRGSADTQYF
few	TRBV14	TRBJ1-4	NA	TGTGCCAGCAGCCAAGGTTGGGGTGAAAAACTGTTTTTT	CASSQGWGEKLFF
NA	TRBV14	TRBJ2-7	NA	TGTGCCAGCAGCCAAGGGGCAGGGCCCCTCAGCTCCTACGAGCAGTACTTC	CASSQGAGPLSSYEQYF
few	TRBV28	TRBJ2-1	TRBD2	TGTGCCAGCCGTGCTAGCGGGACTTTAGGTGAGCAGTTCTTC	CASRASGTLGEQFF
many	TRBV11-3	TRBJ2-3	NA	TGTGCCAGCGCCCTAGGGGGCGGGCGGGGAGATACGCAGTATTTT	CASALGGGRGDTQYF
few	TRBV4-1	TRBJ2-1	TRBD2	TGCGCCAGCAGCCAAGATGAGCGGGACGCTTACAATGAGCAGTTCTTC	CASSQDERDAYNEQFF
NA	TRBV6-8	TRBJ2-5	NA	TGTGCCAGCAGGTCCGGGAGAGGGGAGACCCAGTACTTC	CASRSGRGETQYF
NA	TRBV29-1	TRBJ1-1	NA	TGCAGCGCCCGAGGGGGGAGAGGCACTGAAGCTTTCTTT	CSARGGRGTEAFF
NA	TRBV15	TRBJ1-2	NA	TGTGCCACCAGCAGAGATCGGGAGAGGGGACCAAAGCACCCTGGGTATGGCTACACCTTC	CATSRDRERGPKHPGYGYTF
NA	TRBV5-1	TRBJ1-3	TRBD1	TGCGCCAGCAGCTTGGGACAGGGCGGAAACACCATATATTTT	CASSLGQGGNTIYF
NA	TRBV19	TRBJ2-3	TRBD2	TGTGCCAGTACTCGGACTAGCGGGATTAGCACAGATACGCAGTATTTT	CASTRTSGISTDTQYF
many	TRBV9	TRBJ2-1	TRBD2	TGTGCCAGCAGCGTAAGGGGACTAGCGGCAGGATACAATGAGCAGTTCTTC	CASSVRGLAAGYNEQFF
NA	TRBV29-1	TRBJ2-1	TRBD2	TGCAGCGTTGTCAGCTGGGAACCTAGCGGGAAGGCCTACAATGAGCAGTTCTTC	CSVVSWEPSGKAYNEQFF
NA	TRBV18	TRBJ2-1	NA	TGTGCCAGCTCACCGACTGGCGGGACACTCAATGAGCAGTTCTTC	CASSPTGGTLNEQFF
few	TRBV5-1	TRBJ2-1	NA	TGCGCCAGCAGCATTCAGGGTAACTCCTACAATGAGCAGTTCTTC	CASSIQGNSYNEQFF
few	TRBV6-8	TRBJ2-7	TRBD1	TGTGCCAGCAGTCGACCCGGGACAGGTCTCTACGAGCAGTACTTC	CASSRPGTGLYEQYF
NA	TRBV11-3	TRBJ2-5	NA	TGTGCCAGCAGCGGGCCGGGACCTGGAGAGACCCAGTACTTC	CASSGPGPGETQYF
many	TRBV12-5	TRBJ1-1	TRBD1	TGTGCCAGCTCTGACAGGGGTAGGGGCACTGAAGCTTTCTTT	CASSDRGRGTEAFF
NA	TRBV29-1	TRBJ1-1	NA	TGCAGCGCAATTATGACGTTCAACACTGAAGCTTTCTTT	CSAIMTFNTEAFF
few	TRBV9	TRBJ2-2	NA	TGTGCCAGCAGCGTAGAGCCAGGGAACACCGGGGAGCTGTTTTTT	CASSVEPGNTGELFF
NA	TRBV6-8	TRBJ2-1	NA	TGTGCCAGCAGTTACTCGGCGCGTGCGGGTGAGCAGTTCTTC	CASSYSARAGEQFF
NA	TRBV30	TRBJ2-1	TRBD2	TGTGCCTGGAGTGTACCGCTAGCGGGAAGCGGGTACAATGAGCAGTTCTTC	CAWSVPLAGSGYNEQFF
NA	TRBV18	TRBJ2-7	NA	TGTGCCAGCTCGTCCTCCGGGGGCTACGAGCAGTACTTC	CASSSSGGYEQYF
NA	TRBV18	TRBJ1-2	NA	TGTGCCAGCTCACCGTGGACAGATTCTAACTATGGCTACACCTTC	CASSPWTDSNYGYTF
NA	TRBV11-3	TRBJ2-3	NA	TGTGCCAGCAGCTTGGGCCCCAGGGGTGCGGGAGCGGCAGATACGCAGTATTTT	CASSLGPRGAGAADTQYF
many	TRBV7-1	TRBJ2-1	TRBD2	TGTGCCAGCAGCTTTGGGGCGGGAGCTCCCTACAATGAGCAGTTCTTC	CASSFGAGAPYNEQFF
NA	TRBV19	TRBJ2-3	NA	TGTGCCAGTAGTACAGCTAGAGGCGAAGATACGCAGTATTTT	CASSTARGEDTQYF
NA	TRBV19	TRBJ1-3	TRBD1	TGTGCCAGTAGTCCCCTCCTACAGGGGGCCACTGGAAACACCATATATTTT	CASSPLLQGATGNTIYF
few	TRBV6-8	TRBJ2-5	TRBD1	TGTGCCAGCGGCTCTGGGGACAGAAAAGAGACCCAGTACTTC	CASGSGDRKETQYF
few	TRBV30	TRBJ2-2	NA	TGTGCCTGGAGTATAGGAGCTGACACCGGGGAGCTGTTTTTT	CAWSIGADTGELFF
NA	TRBV18	TRBJ2-7	TRBD2	TGTGCCAGCTCACCACTTAGCGGGGACGGAACCTACGAGCAGTACTTC	CASSPLSGDGTYEQYF
NA	TRBV19	TRBJ2-7	TRBD2	TGTGCCAGTAGGAATTCGGGACTAGCGGGAGATGGGGGCTACGAGCAGTACTTC	CASRNSGLAGDGGYEQYF
once	TRBV29-1	TRBJ1-2	TRBD1	TGCAGCGTTGAGGCGGGACAGGGGCTAAGCTACACCTTC	CSVEAGQGLSYTF
NA	TRBV30	TRBJ2-2	NA	TGTGCCTGGGCCGGCAGGGCTGGTGCGTCCATCGGGGAGCTGTTTTTT	CAWAGRAGASIGELFF
NA	TRBV29-1	TRBJ2-1	TRBD1	TGCATGGCCGGGACAGGAAACAATGAGCAGTTCTTC	CMAGTGNNEQFF
few	TRBV6-1	TRBJ1-2	NA	TGTGCCAGCAGTGAAGCTGACAGAGCTAACTATGGCTACACCTTC	CASSEADRANYGYTF
NA	TRBV6-8	TRBJ2-3	TRBD2	TGTGCCAGCACCCGTCTAGCGGGAGTAGGAGATACGCAGTATTTT	CASTRLAGVGDTQYF
NA	TRBV19	TRBJ2-1	TRBD2	TGTGCCAGTACGGGGGGGACGCCCTCCTACAATGAGCAGTTCTTC	CASTGGTPSYNEQFF
NA	TRBV11-3	TRBJ1-5	NA	TGTGCCAGCAGCTTGGTGTATAGCAATCAGCCCCAGCATTTT	CASSLVYSNQPQHF
NA	TRBV19	TRBJ2-7	NA	TGTGCCAGTAGTTCCAGAGGGATTTCCTACGAGCAGTACTTC	CASSSRGISYEQYF
NA	TRBV19	TRBJ2-7	NA	TGTGCCAGTAGATCCCAGCGAGGGAACGAGCAGTACTTC	CASRSQRGNEQYF
few	TRBV29-1	TRBJ1-2	NA	TGCAGCGCCGACAAGGCCATTTACGAGGGCTACACCTTC	CSADKAIYEGYTF
few	TRBV19	TRBJ1-2	TRBD1	TGTGCCAGTACCGCAGGGGGCCCTGGCTACACCTTC	CASTAGGPGYTF